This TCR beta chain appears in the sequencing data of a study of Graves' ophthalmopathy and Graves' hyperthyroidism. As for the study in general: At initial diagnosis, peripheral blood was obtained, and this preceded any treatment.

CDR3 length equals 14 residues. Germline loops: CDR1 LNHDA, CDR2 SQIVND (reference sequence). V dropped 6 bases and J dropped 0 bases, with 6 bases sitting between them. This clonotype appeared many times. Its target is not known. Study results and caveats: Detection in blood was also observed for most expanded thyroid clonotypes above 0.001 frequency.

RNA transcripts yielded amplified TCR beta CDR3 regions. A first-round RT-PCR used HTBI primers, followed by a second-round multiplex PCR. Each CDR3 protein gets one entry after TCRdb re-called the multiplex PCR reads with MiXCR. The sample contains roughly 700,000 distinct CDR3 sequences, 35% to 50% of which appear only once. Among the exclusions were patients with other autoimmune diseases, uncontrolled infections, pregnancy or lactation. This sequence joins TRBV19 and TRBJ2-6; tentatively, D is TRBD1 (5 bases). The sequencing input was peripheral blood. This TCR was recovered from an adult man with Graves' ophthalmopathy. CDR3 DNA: TGTGCCAGTAGGACAGTCTCTGGGGCCAACGTCCTGACTTTC. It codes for CASRTVSGANVLTF.